This T cell receptor beta chain was recovered during a study of cytomegalovirus exposure and HLA in healthy donors. Study-level information: In a later analysis, the roughly 130 validation repertoires were reported to have used the same platform as the approximately 690 first-cohort repertoires.

About this clone itself: Its antigen remains unidentified.

Per germline, CDR1 MGHRA and CDR2 YSYEKL. This CDR3 region has 17 residues. Trimming removed 4 bases from V and 5 bases from J; junction bases left unmatched: 7. Method: immunoSEQ multiplex PCR; TCRdb's copy keeps in-frame clones and lacks some. Here the sample spans 150,000 to 200,000 clones, around nine tenths being singletons. General observations from the study: In a later analysis, first-cohort TCR clusters were found to tend to co-occur in the 120 validation repertoires.

The chain recombines TRBV4-1 with TRBJ2-2; 13 nucleotides line up with TRBD2. The receptor's source is a woman between 18 and 29 years old in good health and CMV-seropositive. Sequencing input: PBMCs. CDR3 amino acids: CASSPQLAGGWTGELFF. CDR3 coding DNA: TGCGCCAGCAGCCCCCAACTAGCGGGAGGGTGGACCGGGGAGCTGTTTTTT.